The next 13 T cell receptor beta chains were all read from a single sample in a study of control samples from healthy donors and cancer patients. Assay: immunoSEQ multiplex PCR; the TCRdb copy retains only in-frame clones and omits some. The sample lists 90,000 or so clones, roughly 91% occurring once. The sample was PBMCs. The origin of the receptors is a woman between 45 and 60 years old with colorectal cancer.

This chain connects TRBV5-1 to TRBJ1-4, with TRBD1 matching 7 bases. The CDR3 extends over 15 amino acids. V trimming: 4 bases; J trimming: 5 bases; junction bases outside the gene matches: 8. Germline CDR1 and CDR2: SGHRS and YFSETQ. As DNA, the CDR3 is TGCGCCAGCAGCATACAGGGGATCCAAAATGAAAAACTGTTTTTT. This encodes CASSIQGIQNEKLFF.

The chain couples TRBV6-1 to TRBJ1-6; D call uncertain. The CDR3 runs to 13 residues. V shed 2 bases and J shed 7 bases, with 6 bases lying between them. Germline V gives CDR1 MNHNS, CDR2 SASEGT. In DNA form, the CDR3 reads TGTGCCAGCAGTGAACGGGTCAATTCACCCCTCCACTTT. The encoded protein is CASSERVNSPLHF.

The chain recombines TRBV7-9 with TRBJ1-1; D unclear. Germline V gives CDR1 SEHNR, CDR2 FQNEAQ (reference sequence). CDR3 length equals 12 residues. Trimming removed 4 bases from V and 6 bases from J, with 9 bases in between. The CDR3 sequence: CASSSSSAEAFF. For the CDR3, the DNA is TGTGCCAGCAGCTCTAGCAGCGCTGAAGCTTTCTTT. The variable domain in full, completed from reference TRBV7-9 and TRBJ1-1, reads DTGVSQNPRHKITKRGQNVTFRCDPISEHNRLYWYRQTLGQGPEFLTYFQNEAQLEKSRLLSDRFSAERPKGSFSTLEIQRTEQGDSAMYLCASSSSSAEAFFGQGTRLTVV.

This sequence joins TRBV6-5 and TRBJ1-2; 7 nucleotides agree with TRBD1. There are 12 residues in the CDR3. Germline CDR1 and CDR2: MNHEY and SVGAGI. J gave up 4 bases and V 6 bases, and 2 bases lay outside the gene matches. The CDR3 reads CASRGTVYGYTF. CDR3 DNA sequence: TGTGCCAGCAGAGGGACAGTCTATGGCTACACCTTC.

The chain uses TRBV12-3 or TRBV12-4 and TRBJ1-2; D remains ambiguous. CDR3 length equals 12 residues. Trimming removed 6 bases at V and 7 bases at J, with 12 bases between. The CDR3 coding sequence is TGTGCCAGCAGCTTAATGGCGGGTGGCTACACCTTC. As protein: CASSLMAGGYTF.

The chain uses TRBV19 and TRBJ1-6; D call uncertain. The CDR3 loop spans 14 amino acids. The V end lost 1 base, the J end lost 5 bases, and 6 bases lay between the germline ends. The germline V gene encodes CDR1 LNHDA and CDR2 SQIVND (reference sequence). The CDR3 coding sequence is TGTGCCAGTAGTATAGCGCGGAATAATTCACCCCTCCACTTT. This encodes CASSIARNNSPLHF.

The chain employs TRBV5-8 and TRBJ1-5; TRBD1 matches 10 bases. This CDR3 has 15 residues. Per the germline V gene, CDR1 is SGHTS and CDR2 is YDEGEE. V gave up 2 bases and J gave up 3 bases; unmatched junction bases: 2. The DNA for the CDR3 is TGTGCCAGCAGCTTAGGACAGGGGGTCAATCAGCCCCAGCATTTT. Residues: CASSLGQGVNQPQHF.

This clone has only one observation. This sequence joins TRBV7-9 and TRBJ1-1; possible D gene TRBD1, 6 bases. The CDR3 extends over 14 amino acids. Germline CDR1 SEHNR, CDR2 FQNEAQ (reference sequence). Trimming stripped 8 bases from V and 0 bases from J, with 13 bases between. This chain's CDR3 is CASGGGAMNTEAFF. CDR3 sequence (DNA): TGTGCCAGCGGAGGGGGGGCCATGAACACTGAAGCTTTCTTT.

Here the CDR3 DNA reads TGTGCCACCAGTGAACCCGACAGGGTATTTTACACTGAAGCTTTCTTT. Its protein product is CATSEPDRVFYTEAFF. The chain carries TRBV24-1 and TRBJ1-1, with TRBD1 matching 7 bases. The CDR3 totals 16 residues. V lost 4 bases and J lost 3; bases outside the gene matches: 10. Germline loops: CDR1 KGHDR, CDR2 SFDVKD.

This clone is a singleton in its sample. This chain joins TRBV9 and TRBJ2-1; D perhaps matches TRBD1 (5 bases). There are 17 residues in the CDR3. Germline V lookup: CDR1 SGDLS, CDR2 YYNGEE. Trimming took 0 bases from V and 4 from J, leaving 17 bases between them. The CDR3 DNA is TGTGCCAGCAGCGTAGGAGGAAGGGGCCAACTTTACAATGAGCAGTTCTTC. This gives the protein CASSVGGRGQLYNEQFF.

The chain couples TRBV6-5 to TRBJ1-5, with 10 nucleotides matching TRBD1. Losses at the gene ends were 7 bases for V and 3 bases for J; bases not matched to a gene: 6. Per germline, CDR1 MNHEY and CDR2 SVGAGI. This CDR3 contains 15 residues. The CDR3 region is CASKKTGGANQPQHF. CDR3 coding DNA: TGTGCCAGCAAAAAGACAGGGGGCGCCAATCAGCCCCAGCATTTT.

The CDR3 DNA sequence: TGTGCCAGCAGCTTATTCGCTGGGCAGCAGTACGTC. Translation gives CASSLFAGQQYV. V is TRBV7-9 and J is TRBJ2-7; D is undetermined. The CDR3 runs to 12 residues. Trimming shortened V by 2 bases and J by 8 bases, and 10 bases separated the two germline ends. Germline loops: CDR1 SEHNR, CDR2 FQNEAQ (reference sequence).

The chain recombines TRBV18 with TRBJ2-1; no clear D. In germline, CDR1 is KGHSH, CDR2 LQKENI. V dropped 3 bases and J dropped 0 bases, with 9 bases sitting between them. The CDR3 contains 15 residues. CDR3 region: CASSPSMSSYNEQFF. In nucleotides, the CDR3 is TGTGCCAGCTCACCCTCTATGAGCTCCTACAATGAGCAGTTCTTC.